The 29 T cell receptor beta chains reported below all come from one sample, sequenced in a study of blood T cell repertoires in COVID-19. Assay: immunoSEQ multiplex PCR; the TCRdb copy retains only in-frame clones and omits some. The table records over 30,000 clones, about 91% of them present only once. Sequenced: peripheral blood. The receptors were sampled from a human donor in a cohort sampled during active COVID-19.

The chain employs TRBV24-1 and TRBJ1-5, with 9 bases fitting TRBD1. Germline values: CDR1 KGHDR, CDR2 SFDVKD. CDR3 length: 14 amino acids. V trimming: 4 bases; J trimming: 8 bases; junction bases outside the gene matches: 5. CDR3: CATSDPGQGKPQHF. The CDR3 coding sequence is TGTGCCACCAGTGACCCCGGACAGGGGAAGCCCCAGCATTTT.

The chain recombines TRBV4-3 with TRBJ2-7; the match to TRBD2 covers 12 bases. The CDR3 runs 15 residues. J lost 2 bases, V lost 1 base, and 0 bases had no gene match. Looked up from germline, CDR1 is LGHNA and CDR2 is YSLEER. The CDR3 bases are TGCGCCAGCAGCCAAGGACTAGCGGGGGCCTACGAGCAGTACTTC. This codes for CASSQGLAGAYEQYF.

The V call is TRBV24-1, the J call TRBJ2-2; 13 bases line up with TRBD2. The CDR3 runs 17 residues. From germline, CDR1 is KGHDR and CDR2 SFDVKD. Unmatched junction bases numbered 3, after V lost 3 bases and J lost 3 bases. CDR3 DNA: TGTGCCACCAGTGATCCGACTAGCGGGAGGTACACCGGGGAGCTGTTTTTT. Translated, it gives CATSDPTSGRYTGELFF.

The rearrangement uses TRBV5-1 and TRBJ2-7, with 12 bases matching TRBD2. Germline loops: CDR1 SGHRS, CDR2 YFSETQ. V shed 0 bases, J shed 1 base, and the junction held 11 bases outside the gene matches. CDR3 size: 19 residues. The CDR3 nucleotides are TGCGCCAGCAGCTTGGCCGGGACTAGCGGGCCGTATTCGTCCTACGAGCAGTACTTC. Protein sequence: CASSLAGTSGPYSSYEQYF.

The V and J genes are TRBV7-6 and TRBJ2-1, with 10 bases lining up with TRBD2. Germline loops: CDR1 SGHVS, CDR2 FNYEAQ. This CDR3 comprises 16 residues. V gave up 1 base and J gave up 6 bases; unmatched junction bases: 6. The CDR3 DNA reads TGTGCCAGCAGCTTAGAAGCGGGGGGGCAAGGCAATGAGCAGTTCTTC. The encoded protein is CASSLEAGGQGNEQFF.

This chain connects TRBV5-1 to TRBJ1-2; 9 bases fit TRBD1. CDR3 length equals 14 residues. V shed 5 bases and J 8 bases; nucleotides not matched to a gene: 10. Germline V gene sequence: CDR1 SGHRS, CDR2 YFSETQ. In DNA form, the CDR3 reads TGCGCCAGCAGTTCGGGACAGGGTAGTGAGGGCTACACCTTC. Translated: CASSSGQGSEGYTF.

The chain uses TRBV10-3 and TRBJ1-4, with D unresolved. CDR1 is ENHRY, CDR2 SYGVKD, per germline. The CDR3 loop spans 13 amino acids. With 4 bases removed from V and 5 bases from J, the gap between germline ends came to 8 bases. The CDR3 sequence is CAISGFGNEKLFF. The DNA for the CDR3 is TGTGCCATCAGTGGTTTCGGGAATGAAAAACTGTTTTTT.

In its sample, this clone was seen a few times. The chain is built from TRBV24-1 and TRBJ2-5; 7 positions agree with TRBD1. CDR3 length equals 14 residues. V lost 3 bases, J lost 4 bases, and 4 bases stayed unmatched. Per germline, CDR1 KGHDR and CDR2 SFDVKD. CDR3 in DNA: TGTGCCACCAGTGATACAGGGGACGGAGAGACCCAGTACTTC. The encoded protein is CATSDTGDGETQYF.

This clone came up a few times. This rearrangement joins TRBV2 to TRBJ1-5; the match to TRBD1 covers 10 bases. The CDR3 is 15 residues long. Per germline, CDR1 SNHLY and CDR2 FYNNEI. The V gene end was trimmed by 1 base and the J gene end by 5 bases; junction bases not matched to a gene: 2. DNA of the CDR3: TGTGCCAGCAGTGAAGTGGGGACAGGGGATCAGCCCCAGCATTTT. Amino acids: CASSEVGTGDQPQHF. Drawing the rest from reference TRBV2 and TRBJ1-5, the complete variable domain is EPEVTQTPSHQVTQMGQEVILRCVPISNHLYFYWYRQILGQKVEFLVSFYNNEISEKSEIFDDQFSVERPDGSNFTLKIRSTKLEDSAMYFCASSEVGTGDQPQHFGDGTRLSIL.

The chain employs TRBV6-5 and TRBJ1-6; D not resolved. The CDR3 consists of 13 residues. CDR1 is MNHEY, CDR2 SVGAGI, per germline. Trimming removed 2 bases from V and 9 bases from J, with 8 bases in between. The CDR3 DNA reads as TGTGCCAGCAGTTACGAAGGAGGTTCACCCCTCCACTTT. Translating gives CASSYEGGSPLHF.

V is TRBV3-1 (or the pseudogene TRBV3-2) and J is TRBJ1-6, with a tentative D call TRBD1 (5 bases). Deletions cut 4 bases from V and 8 bases from J, with 9 bases between. Per the germline V gene, CDR1 is LGHDT and CDR2 is YNNKEL (reference sequence). The CDR3 is made up of 13 amino acids. The CDR3: CASSRAGYSPLHF. In DNA, the CDR3 is TGTGCCAGCAGCCGGGCAGGGTATTCACCCCTCCACTTT.

This clone has only one observation. This chain joins TRBV18 and TRBJ2-3; 13 bases align to TRBD2. CDR3 size: 18 residues. Germline values: CDR1 KGHSH, CDR2 LQKENI. The ends lost 3 bases at V and 0 bases at J; junction bases unmatched: 6. CDR3 loop: CASSPTSGGVTSTDTQYF. CDR3 in DNA: TGTGCCAGCTCACCCACTAGCGGGGGGGTAACTAGCACAGATACGCAGTATTTT.

The chain couples TRBV9 to TRBJ1-5; D gene uncertain. The germline V gene encodes CDR1 SGDLS and CDR2 YYNGEE. This CDR3 contains 15 residues. The V end lost 0 bases, the J end lost 6 bases, and 13 bases lay between the germline ends. CDR3 loop: CASSVGAVSGQPQHF. The CDR3 nucleotides are TGTGCCAGCAGCGTAGGTGCAGTTTCTGGTCAGCCCCAGCATTTT.

The chain is built from TRBV4-2 and TRBJ2-1, with D possibly being TRBD1 (6 bases). Looked up from germline, CDR1 is LGHNA and CDR2 is YNFKEQ. This CDR3 has 15 amino acids. Trimming cost V 1 base and J 10 bases, with 17 bases left between them. In nucleotides, the CDR3 is TGTGCCAGCAGCCAAGCCCATGGGGGCAATTACGAGCAGTTCTTC. Protein product: CASSQAHGGNYEQFF.

The rearrangement links TRBV5-1 to TRBJ2-5, with a tentative D call TRBD2 (5 bases). Germline V gives CDR1 SGHRS, CDR2 YFSETQ. Trimming left V 4 bases short and J 5 bases short, with 12 bases between. The CDR3 is 13 residues long. The CDR3, as DNA: TGCGCCAGCAGCCCCCGGGCGGGCGAGACCCAGTACTTC. The encoded protein is CASSPRAGETQYF.

The chain links TRBV5-4 to TRBJ2-5; no clear D gene. This CDR3 region has 13 residues. Germline CDR1 SGHNT, CDR2 YYREEE (reference sequence). V lost 0 bases to trimming and J lost 7 bases, with 10 bases between them. Here the CDR3 reads CASSLDRPGTQYF. The DNA of the CDR3 is TGTGCCAGCAGCTTGGACCGCCCCGGGACCCAGTACTTC. The entire variable domain, with the rest obtained from reference TRBV5-4 and TRBJ2-5, is as follows: ETGVTQSPTHLIKTRGQQVTLRCSSQSGHNTVSWYQQALGQGPQFIFQYYREEENGRGNFPPRFSGLQFPNYSSELNVNALELDDSALYLCASSLDRPGTQYFGPGTRLLVL.

The chain has TRBV3-1 (or the pseudogene TRBV3-2) and TRBJ2-7; possibly TRBD2 for D (5 bases). The germline V gene has CDR1 LGHDT and CDR2 YNNKEL (reference sequence). Trimming took off 6 bases at V and 4 bases at J, with 19 bases between the two ends. This CDR3 comprises 15 residues. DNA of the CDR3: TGTGCCAGCAGTCCTAGACCGGGGAGAATTTACGAGCAGTACTTC. Amino acid sequence: CASSPRPGRIYEQYF.

This rearrangement joins TRBV19 to TRBJ1-1; D is possibly TRBD1 (6 bases). V lost 5 bases to trimming and J lost 0 bases, with 13 bases between them. The CDR3 totals 15 residues. Germline V CDR1 and CDR2: LNHDA, SQIVND (reference sequence). This chain's CDR3 is CASSLGQRMNTEAFF. CDR3 in DNA: TGTGCCAGTAGTCTTGGACAGCGCATGAACACTGAAGCTTTCTTT.

The chain combines TRBV10-3 with TRBJ1-1; 8 positions match TRBD1. The length of the CDR3 is 15 residues. Germline loops: CDR1 ENHRY, CDR2 SYGVKD. J was trimmed by 4 bases and V by 2 bases; bases with no gene match: 6. In DNA form, the CDR3 reads TGTGCCATCAGTGAGCCGCAGGGGGCGCGCACTGAAGCTTTCTTT. Protein product: CAISEPQGARTEAFF.

The chain uses TRBV5-1 and TRBJ2-5; 8 positions agree with TRBD1. V lost 0 bases to trimming and J lost 5 bases; unmatched junction nucleotides: 6. This CDR3 is built from 15 residues. The germline gives CDR1 SGHRS, CDR2 YFSETQ. The DNA of the CDR3 is TGCGCCAGCAGCTTGGGGGCAGGGGGCTCGGAGACCCAGTACTTC. Amino acids: CASSLGAGGSETQYF.

The chain uses TRBV7-2 and TRBJ2-2; TRBD2 agrees at 11 bases. After removal of 5 bases from V and 3 bases from J, the junction contained 14 bases not matched to a gene. The CDR3 contains 19 residues. Germline V gives CDR1 SGHTA, CDR2 FQGNSA. CDR3 nucleotide sequence: TGTGCCAGCAGCGGAAGAGGACTAGCGGGCCTAAAGGACACCGGGGAGCTGTTTTTT. It encodes CASSGRGLAGLKDTGELFF.

CDR3 in DNA: TGCGCCAGCAGCTTGCTAGCGGGAGGGCCTATGGATGAGCAGTTCTTC. Protein sequence: CASSLLAGGPMDEQFF. This chain connects TRBV5-1 to TRBJ2-1, with TRBD2 matching over 12 bases. The CDR3 covers 16 residues. V lost 1 base, J lost 8 bases, and 7 bases stayed unmatched. Germline V CDR1 and CDR2: SGHRS, YFSETQ.

The sample holds one count of this clone. The chain joins TRBV19 to TRBJ1-5; D may be TRBD1 (5 bases). Trimming shortened V by 6 bases and J by 0 bases, and 15 bases separated the two germline ends. The CDR3 sequence is 16 residues long. Per the germline V gene, CDR1 is LNHDA and CDR2 is SQIVND (reference sequence). CDR3 amino acids: CASRPDTSYSNQPQHF. In DNA, the CDR3 is TGTGCCAGTAGACCGGACACCTCGTATAGCAATCAGCCCCAGCATTTT. The variable domain in full, completed from reference TRBV19 and TRBJ1-5, reads DGGITQSPKYLFRKEGQNVTLSCEQNLNHDAMYWYRQDPGQGLRLIYYSQIVNDFQKGDIAEGYSVSREKKESFPLTVTSAQKNPTAFYLCASRPDTSYSNQPQHFGDGTRLSIL.

V gene TRBV9 combines with J gene TRBJ2-7, with TRBD2 identical over 7 bases. The V segment lost 1 base and the J segment 3 bases; nucleotides outside the gene matches: 4. Germline CDR1 reads SGDLS; CDR2 reads YYNGEE. The CDR3 is 14 residues long. CDR3 residues: CASSVQGGGYEQYF. CDR3 coding DNA: TGTGCCAGCAGCGTACAGGGCGGGGGCTACGAGCAGTACTTC. The whole variable domain, filled in from reference TRBV9 and TRBJ2-7, reads DSGVTQTPKHLITATGQRVTLRCSPRSGDLSVYWYQQSLDQGLQFLIQYYNGEERAKGNILERFSAQQFPDLHSELNLSSLELGDSALYFCASSVQGGGYEQYFGPGTRLTVT.

The chain joins TRBV28 to TRBJ2-1; TRBD2 aligns across 8 bases. This CDR3 is built from 14 residues. Germline lookup yields CDR1 MDHEN and CDR2 SYDVKM. The V gene end was trimmed by 8 bases and the J gene end by 4 bases; junction bases not matched to a gene: 7. The CDR3 reads CASPKTSAYNEQFF. CDR3 nucleotides: TGTGCCAGCCCTAAGACTAGCGCGTACAATGAGCAGTTCTTC.

The rearrangement uses TRBV27 and TRBJ2-7; D may be TRBD1 (5 bases). Germline-derived CDR1 and CDR2 are MNHEY and SMNVEV (reference sequence). V was cut by 3 bases and J by 3 bases, with 9 bases left in between. The length of the CDR3 is 13 residues. DNA for the CDR3: TGTGCCAGCAGTTTTGGGGCCGGCTACGAGCAGTACTTC. This codes for CASSFGAGYEQYF.

This rearrangement joins TRBV4-3 to TRBJ2-1; 7 bases fit TRBD2. This CDR3 is 14 amino acids long. V was pared by 2 bases and J by 5 bases, with 3 bases of the junction left unmatched. Germline V lookup: CDR1 LGHNA, CDR2 YSLEER. DNA for the CDR3: TGCGCCAGCAGCCAAACAGCGGGGAACAATGAGCAGTTCTTC. This sequence encodes CASSQTAGNNEQFF.

The CDR3 spells CASSRGSGGARLNEQFF. The CDR3, as DNA: TGCGCCAGCAGCAGGGGTAGCGGGGGGGCCCGCCTCAATGAGCAGTTCTTC. The genes are TRBV5-1 and TRBJ2-1, with 11 positions matching TRBD2. Germline lookup yields CDR1 SGHRS and CDR2 YFSETQ. J was trimmed by 6 bases and V by 4 bases; bases with no gene match: 12. The CDR3 loop spans 17 amino acids.

The chain has TRBV19 and TRBJ2-2; 7 bases agree with TRBD1. V shed 1 base and J 5 bases; nucleotides not matched to a gene: 10. From germline, CDR1 is LNHDA and CDR2 SQIVND (reference sequence). The CDR3 loop spans 17 amino acids. Here the CDR3 DNA reads TGTGCCAGTAGTATAGTACCAACAGGGGTTGGGACCGGGGAGCTGTTTTTT. Protein product: CASSIVPTGVGTGELFF.